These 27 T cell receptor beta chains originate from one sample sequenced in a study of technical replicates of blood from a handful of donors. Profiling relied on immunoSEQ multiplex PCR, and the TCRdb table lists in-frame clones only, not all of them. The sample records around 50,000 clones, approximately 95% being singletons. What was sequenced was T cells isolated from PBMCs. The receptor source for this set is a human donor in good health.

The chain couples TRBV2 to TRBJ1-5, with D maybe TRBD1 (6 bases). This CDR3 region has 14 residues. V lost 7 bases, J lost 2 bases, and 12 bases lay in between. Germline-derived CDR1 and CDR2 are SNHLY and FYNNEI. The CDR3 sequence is CASKKGDGNQPQHF. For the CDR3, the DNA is TGTGCCAGCAAAAAGGGGGACGGCAATCAGCCCCAGCATTTT.

DNA for the CDR3: TGTGCCAGCAGCAAAGATGAGGGGGATGGCTACACCTTC. Its translation: CASSKDEGDGYTF. The chain is built from TRBV21-1 and TRBJ1-2; no DNA check was done on the table's D call, TRBD1. TRBV21-1 is flagged as a pseudogene. The CDR3 extends over 13 amino acids.

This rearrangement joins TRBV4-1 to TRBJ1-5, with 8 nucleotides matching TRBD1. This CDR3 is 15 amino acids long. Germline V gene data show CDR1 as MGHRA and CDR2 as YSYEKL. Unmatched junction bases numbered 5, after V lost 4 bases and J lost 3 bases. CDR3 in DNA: TGCGCCAGCAGCCCGGAGGACAGGGTCAATCAGCCCCAGCATTTT. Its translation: CASSPEDRVNQPQHF.

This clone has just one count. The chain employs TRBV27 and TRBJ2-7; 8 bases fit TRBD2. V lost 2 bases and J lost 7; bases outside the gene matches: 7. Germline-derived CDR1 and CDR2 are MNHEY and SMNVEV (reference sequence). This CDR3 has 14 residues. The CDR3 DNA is TGTGCCAGCAGTTTAAGACGGGAGGGCCGGGAGCAGTACTTC. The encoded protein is CASSLRREGREQYF.

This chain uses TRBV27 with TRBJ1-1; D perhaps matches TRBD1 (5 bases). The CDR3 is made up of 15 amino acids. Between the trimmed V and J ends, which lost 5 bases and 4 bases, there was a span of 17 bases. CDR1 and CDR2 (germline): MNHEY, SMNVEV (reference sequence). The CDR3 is CASSLGLPSGTEAFF. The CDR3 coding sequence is TGTGCCAGCAGTCTGGGACTGCCGAGCGGCACTGAAGCTTTCTTT.

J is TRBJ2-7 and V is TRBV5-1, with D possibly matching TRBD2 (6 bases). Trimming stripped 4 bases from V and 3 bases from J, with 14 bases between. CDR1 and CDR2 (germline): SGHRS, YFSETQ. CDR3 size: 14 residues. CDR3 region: CASSTRDWLYEQYF. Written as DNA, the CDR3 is TGCGCCAGCAGCACCCGGGACTGGCTCTACGAGCAGTACTTC.

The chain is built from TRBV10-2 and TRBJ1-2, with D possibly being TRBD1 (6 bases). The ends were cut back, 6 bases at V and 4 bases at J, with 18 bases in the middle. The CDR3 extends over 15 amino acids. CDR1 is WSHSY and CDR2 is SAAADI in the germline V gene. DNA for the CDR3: TGCGCCAGCAGCCTCAGGGGTTTTGGGTCCTATGGCTACACCTTC. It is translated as CASSLRGFGSYGYTF.

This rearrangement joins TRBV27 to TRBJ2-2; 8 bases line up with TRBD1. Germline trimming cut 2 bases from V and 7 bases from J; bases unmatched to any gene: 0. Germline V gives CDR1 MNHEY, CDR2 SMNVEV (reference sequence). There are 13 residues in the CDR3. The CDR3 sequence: CASSLDRGGELFF. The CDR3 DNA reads TGTGCCAGCAGTTTAGACAGGGGCGGGGAGCTGTTTTTT.

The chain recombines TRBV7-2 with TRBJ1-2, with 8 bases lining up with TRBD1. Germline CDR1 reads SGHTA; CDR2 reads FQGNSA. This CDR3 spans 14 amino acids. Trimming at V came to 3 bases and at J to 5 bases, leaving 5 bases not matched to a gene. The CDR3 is CASSFGQGSYGYTF. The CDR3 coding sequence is TGTGCCAGCAGCTTCGGACAGGGCTCGTATGGCTACACCTTC.

The CDR3 region has the DNA TGTGCCAGCAGCCTTGGGACAGGGGAGTACGAGCAGTACTTC. Translating gives CASSLGTGEYEQYF. V and J are TRBV27 and TRBJ2-7, with 10 positions matching TRBD1. CDR1 is MNHEY, CDR2 SMNVEV, per germline (reference sequence). After removal of 6 bases from V and 4 bases from J, the junction contained 6 bases not matched to a gene. The CDR3 extends over 14 amino acids.

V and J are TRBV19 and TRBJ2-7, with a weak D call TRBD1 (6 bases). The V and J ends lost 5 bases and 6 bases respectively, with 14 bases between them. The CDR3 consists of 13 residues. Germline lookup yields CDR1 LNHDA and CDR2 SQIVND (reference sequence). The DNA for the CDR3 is TGTGCCAGTAGTCCCCTCTTACAGGGCGAGCAGTACTTC. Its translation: CASSPLLQGEQYF.

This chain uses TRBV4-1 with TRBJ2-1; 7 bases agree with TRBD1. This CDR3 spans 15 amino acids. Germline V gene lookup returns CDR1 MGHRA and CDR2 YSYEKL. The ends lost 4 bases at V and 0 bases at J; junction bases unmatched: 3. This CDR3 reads CASSPNRGSYNEQFF. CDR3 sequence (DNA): TGCGCCAGCAGCCCTAACAGGGGCTCCTACAATGAGCAGTTCTTC.

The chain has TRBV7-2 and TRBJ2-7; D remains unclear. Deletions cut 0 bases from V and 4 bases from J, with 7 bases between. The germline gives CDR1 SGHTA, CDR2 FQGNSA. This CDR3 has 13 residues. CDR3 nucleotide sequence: TGTGCCAGCAGCTTAGCGCCTAAATACGAGCAGTACTTC. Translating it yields CASSLAPKYEQYF.

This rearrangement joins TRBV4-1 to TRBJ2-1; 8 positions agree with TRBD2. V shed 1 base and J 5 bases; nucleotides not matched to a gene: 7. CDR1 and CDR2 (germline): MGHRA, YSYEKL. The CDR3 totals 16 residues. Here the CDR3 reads CASSQAFSGANNEQFF. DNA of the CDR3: TGCGCCAGCAGCCAAGCTTTTAGCGGGGCTAACAATGAGCAGTTCTTC.

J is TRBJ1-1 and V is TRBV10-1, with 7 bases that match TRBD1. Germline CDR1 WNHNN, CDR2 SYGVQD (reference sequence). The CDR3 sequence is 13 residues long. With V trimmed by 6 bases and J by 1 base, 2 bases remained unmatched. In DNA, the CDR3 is TGCGCCAGCAGCCGGGACAGGAACACTGAAGCTTTCTTT. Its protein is CASSRDRNTEAFF.

CDR3 sequence: CASSTPGGAAISPLDEQYF. DNA of the CDR3: TGTGCCAGCAGCACGCCAGGGGGCGCAGCAATCAGTCCATTAGACGAGCAGTACTTC. The rearrangement links TRBV7-9 to TRBJ2-7; 8 bases fit TRBD1. The V gene's germline CDR1 is SEHNR and CDR2 FQNEAQ (reference sequence). V shed 5 bases and J 5 bases; nucleotides not matched to a gene: 23. The CDR3 sequence is 19 residues long.

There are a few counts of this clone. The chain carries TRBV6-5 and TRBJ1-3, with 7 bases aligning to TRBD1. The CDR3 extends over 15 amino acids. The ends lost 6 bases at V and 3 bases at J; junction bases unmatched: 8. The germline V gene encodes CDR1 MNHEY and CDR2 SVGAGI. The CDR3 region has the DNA TGTGCCAGCAGCCGGAGAGGGGGCCTTGGAAACACCATATATTTT. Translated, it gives CASSRRGGLGNTIYF.

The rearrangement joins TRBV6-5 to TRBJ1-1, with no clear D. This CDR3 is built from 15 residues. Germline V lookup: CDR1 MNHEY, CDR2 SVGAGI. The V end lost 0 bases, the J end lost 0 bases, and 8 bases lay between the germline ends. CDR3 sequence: CASSYSFIVNTEAFF. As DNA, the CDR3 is TGTGCCAGCAGTTACTCTTTTATCGTGAACACTGAAGCTTTCTTT.

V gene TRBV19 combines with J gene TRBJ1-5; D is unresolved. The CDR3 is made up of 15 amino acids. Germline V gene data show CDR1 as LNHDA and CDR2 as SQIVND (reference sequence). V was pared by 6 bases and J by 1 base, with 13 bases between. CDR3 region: CASSPAGYSNQPQHF. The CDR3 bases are TGTGCCAGTAGCCCCGCGGGTTACAGCAATCAGCCCCAGCATTTT. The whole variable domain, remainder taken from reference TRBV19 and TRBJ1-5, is DGGITQSPKYLFRKEGQNVTLSCEQNLNHDAMYWYRQDPGQGLRLIYYSQIVNDFQKGDIAEGYSVSREKKESFPLTVTSAQKNPTAFYLCASSPAGYSNQPQHFGDGTRLSIL.

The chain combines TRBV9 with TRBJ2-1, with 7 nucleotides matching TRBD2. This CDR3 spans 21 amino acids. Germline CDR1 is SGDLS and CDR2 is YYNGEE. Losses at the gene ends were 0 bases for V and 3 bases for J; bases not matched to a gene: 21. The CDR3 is CASSVAPGTNSELRHYNEQFF. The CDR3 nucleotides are TGTGCCAGCAGCGTAGCTCCCGGGACTAACAGCGAGCTACGGCACTACAATGAGCAGTTCTTC.

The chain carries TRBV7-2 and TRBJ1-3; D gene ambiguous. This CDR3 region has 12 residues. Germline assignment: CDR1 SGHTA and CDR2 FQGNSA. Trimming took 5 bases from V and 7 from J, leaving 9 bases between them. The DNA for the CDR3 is TGTGCCAGCAGCCCCCTAGTGAACACCATATATTTT. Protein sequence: CASSPLVNTIYF.

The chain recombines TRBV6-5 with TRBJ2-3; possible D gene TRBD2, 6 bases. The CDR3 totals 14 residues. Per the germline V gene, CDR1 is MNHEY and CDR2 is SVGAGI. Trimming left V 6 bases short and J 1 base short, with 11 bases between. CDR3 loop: CASSRASGTDTQYF. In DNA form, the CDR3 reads TGTGCCAGCAGCCGTGCTAGCGGCACAGATACGCAGTATTTT.

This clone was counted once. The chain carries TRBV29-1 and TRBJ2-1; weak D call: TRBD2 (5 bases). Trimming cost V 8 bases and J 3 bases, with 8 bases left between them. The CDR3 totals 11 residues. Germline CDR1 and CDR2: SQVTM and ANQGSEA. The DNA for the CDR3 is TGCAGCCTAGGACTCTACAATGAGCAGTTCTTC. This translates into CSLGLYNEQFF.

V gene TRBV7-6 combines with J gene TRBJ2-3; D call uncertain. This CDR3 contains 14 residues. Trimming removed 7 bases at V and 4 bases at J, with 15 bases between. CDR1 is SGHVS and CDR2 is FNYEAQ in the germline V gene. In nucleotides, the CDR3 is TGTGCCAGCACGGCCGGCGGAAGCCCAGATACGCAGTATTTT. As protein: CASTAGGSPDTQYF.

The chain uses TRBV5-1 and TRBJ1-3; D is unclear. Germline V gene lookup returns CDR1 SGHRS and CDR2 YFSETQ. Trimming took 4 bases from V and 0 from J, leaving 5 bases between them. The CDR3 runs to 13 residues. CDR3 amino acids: CASSPLSGNTIYF. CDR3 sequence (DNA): TGCGCCAGCAGCCCTCTCTCTGGAAACACCATATATTTT.

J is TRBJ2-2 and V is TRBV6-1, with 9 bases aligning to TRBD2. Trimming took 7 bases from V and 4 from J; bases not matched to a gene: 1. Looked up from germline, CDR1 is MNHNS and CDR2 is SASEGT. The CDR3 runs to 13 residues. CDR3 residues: CASIAGATGELFF. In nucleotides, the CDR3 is TGTGCCAGCATAGCGGGAGCCACCGGGGAGCTGTTTTTT.

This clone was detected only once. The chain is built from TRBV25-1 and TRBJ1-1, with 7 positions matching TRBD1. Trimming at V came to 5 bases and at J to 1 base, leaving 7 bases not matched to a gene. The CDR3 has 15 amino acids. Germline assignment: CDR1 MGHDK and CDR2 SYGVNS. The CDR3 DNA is TGTGCCAGCAGTACACCGACAGGGAGGAACACTGAAGCTTTCTTT. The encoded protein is CASSTPTGRNTEAFF.